This entry describes one T cell receptor (beta chain). This CDR3 is 15 amino acids long. Losses at the gene ends were 4 bases for V and 3 bases for J; bases not matched to a gene: 6. In germline, CDR1 is SGHKS, CDR2 YYEKEE (reference sequence). This entry comes from a study of CD4+ T cells in melanoma. Only in-frame clones appear in the TCRdb table, and some are missing; sequencing was by immunoSEQ multiplex PCR. The sample consists of 4,000 to 5,000 clones, roughly 60% of them appearing once. The sequence derives from a human donor with melanoma. The chain is built from TRBV5-5 and TRBJ1-1, with 10 bases fitting TRBD1. Sequencing was done on a sample of cells from a culture (not recorded whether cultured in vitro). The CDR3 spells CASSPGTGAYTEAFF. The CDR3 nucleotides read TGTGCCAGCAGCCCCGGGACAGGGGCGTACACTGAAGCTTTCTTT.